These 23 T cell receptor beta chains were sequenced from one sample in a study of T-cell memory formation after mild COVID-19. TCRdb independently ran MiXCR on the 5' RACE reads; one entry per CDR3 protein. The table includes some 40,000 distinct CDR3 sequences, more than 7% detected once. The specimen sequenced was PBMCs or a T cell subset sorted from them (not recorded which). Receptors were obtained from a young man who had mild COVID-19 (a few samples of this study predate the infection). Cell type and time point are not known.

This chain connects TRBV6-1 to TRBJ1-2; 7 bases are shared with TRBD1. The CDR3 runs 13 residues. The trim removed 6 bases at V and 4 bases at J, leaving 5 bases unmatched. Germline loops: CDR1 MNHNS, CDR2 SASEGT. In DNA, the CDR3 is TGTGCCAGCAGAGCAGGACAGGTCTATGGCTACACCTTC. This encodes CASRAGQVYGYTF.

This clonotype was seen just once. Written as DNA, the CDR3 is TGTGCCAGCAGTTTAATACAGGGGGGACGTACGCAGTATTTT. This translates into CASSLIQGGRTQYF. The rearrangement links TRBV28 to TRBJ2-3; 8 positions match TRBD1. The V and J ends lost 2 bases and 8 bases, in that order; junction bases with no gene match: 6. The CDR3 has 14 amino acids. Germline-derived CDR1 and CDR2 are MDHEN and SYDVKM.

The chain couples TRBV3-1 to TRBJ2-4; weak D call: TRBD2 (5 bases). Trimming shortened V by 4 bases and J by 0 bases, and 13 bases separated the two germline ends. Germline CDR1 LGHDT, CDR2 YNNKEL (reference sequence). The length of the CDR3 is 16 residues. The CDR3 loop reads CASSPRADLAKNIQYF. The CDR3 nucleotides are TGTGCCAGCAGCCCGCGGGCAGATCTAGCCAAAAACATTCAGTACTTC.

This clonotype was observed a handful of times. This rearrangement joins TRBV10-3 to TRBJ2-1, with D maybe TRBD1 (5 bases). This CDR3 region has 13 residues. Germline V CDR1 and CDR2: ENHRY, SYGVKD. V lost 4 bases to trimming and J lost 4 bases, with 8 bases between them. The chain's CDR3 is CAISGQGYNEQFF. The CDR3 DNA reads TGTGCCATCAGTGGTCAGGGATACAATGAGCAGTTCTTC.

This clonotype was recorded at least ten times. CDR3 nucleotides: TGTGCCAGCAGCTTAGTCGGGGGAGAAGGGACACCCCTCCACTTT. This encodes CASSLVGGEGTPLHF. V gene TRBV7-3 combines with J gene TRBJ1-6; maybe TRBD1 (5 bases). Germline CDR1 SGHTA, CDR2 FQGTGA. Trimming removed 2 bases at V and 11 bases at J, with 16 bases between. This CDR3 comprises 15 residues.

CDR3 DNA: TGTGCCACCAGCAGAGATGCGGACGGGCCCAGATCACCCCTCCACTTT. As protein: CATSRDADGPRSPLHF. V and J are TRBV15 and TRBJ1-6, with D unclear. The germline V gene encodes CDR1 LNHNV and CDR2 YYDKDF (reference sequence). This CDR3 contains 16 residues. V was clipped by 0 bases and J by 10 bases, with 16 bases between them.

The gene calls are TRBV7-2 and TRBJ2-1; 10 nucleotides line up with TRBD1. V lost 5 bases, J lost 6 bases, and 7 bases stayed unmatched. Germline V CDR1 and CDR2: SGHTA, FQGNSA. The CDR3 length is 15 residues. The CDR3 coding sequence is TGTGCCAGCAGCCCACGGGACAGGGGTTTCAATGAGCAGTTCTTC. Translation: CASSPRDRGFNEQFF.

This clonotype has just a few counts. J is TRBJ1-2 and V is TRBV15; D ambiguous. Germline CDR1 LNHNV, CDR2 YYDKDF (reference sequence). Trimming shortened V by 1 base and J by 2 bases, and 5 bases separated the two germline ends. The CDR3 is 13 residues long. CDR3 nucleotide sequence: TGTGCCACCAGCAGAGGGGAAAACTATGGCTACACCTTC. Translation: CATSRGENYGYTF.

Only a few counts were recorded for this clonotype. The chain carries TRBV3-1 and TRBJ2-7, with 7 bases lining up with TRBD1. The CDR3 spans 13 residues. The ends lost 6 bases at V and 6 bases at J; junction bases unmatched: 8. CDR1 and CDR2 (germline): LGHDT, YNNKEL (reference sequence). CDR3 protein: CASSFDRVAEQYV. Written as DNA, the CDR3 is TGTGCCAGCAGTTTCGACAGGGTAGCCGAGCAGTACGTC.

The chain is built from TRBV5-1 and TRBJ1-1, with TRBD1 matching over 10 bases. The CDR3 contains 15 residues. The germline gives CDR1 SGHRS, CDR2 YFSETQ. The ends lost 4 bases at V and 5 bases at J; junction bases unmatched: 8. CDR3 in amino acids: CASSVDRGRNTEAFF. Here the CDR3 DNA reads TGCGCCAGCAGCGTGGACAGGGGGAGGAATACTGAAGCTTTCTTT.

This clonotype was picked up a small number of times. The chain recombines TRBV7-2 with TRBJ2-3, with unresolved D. This CDR3 has 13 amino acids. Germline assignment: CDR1 SGHTA and CDR2 FQGNSA. Trimming pared 3 bases from V and 4 bases from J, leaving 8 bases between. The CDR3 is CASSLNSADTQYF. The CDR3 nucleotides read TGTGCCAGCAGCTTGAACAGCGCAGATACGCAGTATTTT.

The V and J genes are TRBV10-3 and TRBJ1-1; 8 nucleotides agree with TRBD1. Germline V gene lookup returns CDR1 ENHRY and CDR2 SYGVKD. The CDR3 consists of 14 residues. The V segment lost 4 bases and the J segment 5 bases; nucleotides outside the gene matches: 6. CDR3 region: CAISVLQGVTEAFF. In DNA form, the CDR3 reads TGTGCCATCAGTGTTTTACAGGGGGTGACTGAAGCTTTCTTT.

J is TRBJ1-1 and V is TRBV4-1; TRBD1 is a possible D gene (5 bases). Germline-derived CDR1 and CDR2 are MGHRA and YSYEKL. The germline V and J ends were trimmed by 4 bases and 4 bases, with 19 bases remaining between them. The CDR3 loop spans 16 amino acids. The chain's CDR3 is CASSRSPGGVGTEAFF. The CDR3, as DNA: TGCGCCAGCAGCCGCTCCCCGGGAGGGGTCGGCACTGAAGCTTTCTTT.

This clonotype has a handful of counts. This sequence joins TRBV6-5 and TRBJ1-6; D call uncertain. There are 17 residues in the CDR3. Germline V gene lookup returns CDR1 MNHEY and CDR2 SVGAGI. Trimming stripped 0 bases from V and 8 bases from J, with 17 bases between. CDR3 in DNA: TGTGCCAGCAGTTACTCGGGCGGATCCCTTAGTCATTCACCCCTCCACTTT. Amino acids: CASSYSGGSLSHSPLHF.

This clonotype has a count of ten or more. V and J are TRBV6-2 or TRBV6-3 and TRBJ1-4; 7 bases align to TRBD1. V was clipped by 4 bases and J by 5 bases; unmatched bases: 7. Germline V gene data show CDR1 as MNHEY and CDR2 as SVGEGT. The CDR3 is made up of 15 amino acids. Here the CDR3 reads CASSLGTELNEKLFF. Here the CDR3 DNA reads TGTGCCAGCAGTTTAGGGACAGAGCTAAATGAAAAACTGTTTTTT.

This clonotype was found many times. This chain links TRBV6-5 with TRBJ1-5; TRBD1 might be the D (5 bases). The CDR3 length is 14 residues. V gave up 1 base and J gave up 5 bases, with 9 bases separating them. Germline CDR1 MNHEY, CDR2 SVGAGI. CDR3 amino acids: CASSYFGADQPQHF. The CDR3 region has the DNA TGTGCCAGCAGTTACTTCGGGGCTGATCAGCCCCAGCATTTT.

This clonotype is large. The V gene is TRBV5-1, the J gene TRBJ2-3, with D hard to call. The CDR3 is 14 amino acids. Trimming left V 2 bases short and J 1 base short, with 8 bases between. CDR1 is SGHRS, CDR2 YFSETQ, per germline. This CDR3 reads CASSFERGTDTQYF. CDR3 sequence (DNA): TGCGCCAGCAGCTTCGAACGAGGCACAGATACGCAGTATTTT.

This clonotype was observed many times. The V gene is TRBV4-1, the J gene TRBJ1-2, with unresolved D. The germline V and J ends were trimmed by 1 base and 5 bases, with 11 bases remaining between them. This CDR3 has 14 amino acids. Germline V CDR1 and CDR2: MGHRA, YSYEKL. CDR3 DNA: TGCGCCAGCAGCCAAGTAAGGACGGGTTATGGCTACACCTTC. Translation: CASSQVRTGYGYTF.

This clonotype was recorded many times. V is TRBV7-9 and J is TRBJ1-1; 7 bases are shared with TRBD1. V shed 6 bases, J shed 5 bases, and the junction held 6 bases outside the gene matches. Germline CDR1 and CDR2: SEHNR and FQNEAQ (reference sequence). The CDR3 runs to 13 residues. The CDR3 region is CASSHDRVTEAFF. In DNA form, the CDR3 reads TGTGCCAGCAGTCATGACAGGGTAACTGAAGCTTTCTTT.

This clonotype was observed a handful of times. This chain joins TRBV7-2 and TRBJ2-2; TRBD2 aligns across 8 bases. The length of the CDR3 is 17 residues. The germline gives CDR1 SGHTA, CDR2 FQGNSA. The V and J ends lost 2 bases and 2 bases, in that order; junction bases with no gene match: 7. CDR3 residues: CASSLTSGGLNTGELFF. In nucleotides, the CDR3 is TGTGCCAGCAGCTTAACCTCGGGGGGGCTAAACACCGGGGAGCTGTTTTTT.

The chain recombines TRBV4-3 with TRBJ1-2, with 10 bases fitting TRBD1. Per germline, CDR1 LGHNA and CDR2 YSLEER. The V segment lost 3 bases and the J segment 4 bases; nucleotides outside the gene matches: 11. The CDR3 spans 17 residues. The CDR3 reads CASSQETGGALSYGYTF. As DNA, the CDR3 is TGCGCCAGCAGCCAGGAGACAGGGGGCGCGTTGAGCTATGGCTACACCTTC.

The chain has TRBV7-9 and TRBJ1-2; D perhaps matches TRBD1 (5 bases). V gave up 5 bases and J gave up 3 bases, with 22 bases separating them. Germline V lookup: CDR1 SEHNR, CDR2 FQNEAQ (reference sequence). This CDR3 has 17 amino acids. CDR3 sequence: CASSRGGPSAADYGYTF. CDR3 coding DNA: TGTGCCAGCAGCCGCGGGGGACCTAGCGCTGCGGACTATGGCTACACCTTC. Using reference TRBV7-9 and TRBJ1-2 for the parts outside the CDR3, the full variable domain is DTGVSQNPRHKITKRGQNVTFRCDPISEHNRLYWYRQTLGQGPEFLTYFQNEAQLEKSRLLSDRFSAERPKGSFSTLEIQRTEQGDSAMYLCASSRGGPSAADYGYTFGSGTRLTVV.

This chain uses TRBV4-3 with TRBJ2-1, with a possible D match to TRBD1 (6 bases). Germline loops: CDR1 LGHNA, CDR2 YSLEER. This CDR3 region has 15 residues. V lost 1 base, J lost 4 bases, and 11 bases lay in between. CDR3 nucleotide sequence: TGCGCCAGCAGCCAAGGGACAGCCAGGTACAATGAGCAGTTCTTC. Translating gives CASSQGTARYNEQFF.